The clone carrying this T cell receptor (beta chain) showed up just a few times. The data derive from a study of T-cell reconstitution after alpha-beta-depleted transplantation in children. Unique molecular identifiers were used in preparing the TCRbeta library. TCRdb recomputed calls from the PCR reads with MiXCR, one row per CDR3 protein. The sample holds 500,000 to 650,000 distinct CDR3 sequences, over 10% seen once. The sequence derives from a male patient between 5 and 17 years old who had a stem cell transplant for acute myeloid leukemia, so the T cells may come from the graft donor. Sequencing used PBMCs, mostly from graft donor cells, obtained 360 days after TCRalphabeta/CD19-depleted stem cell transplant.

CDR3 nucleotides: TGTGCCAGCAGTGCCTATGGCTACACCTTC. Its protein is CASSAYGYTF. The chain joins TRBV12-3 or TRBV12-4 to TRBJ1-2; the D is unclear. This CDR3 region has 10 residues. The germline V and J ends were trimmed by 5 bases and 4 bases, with 2 bases remaining between them.